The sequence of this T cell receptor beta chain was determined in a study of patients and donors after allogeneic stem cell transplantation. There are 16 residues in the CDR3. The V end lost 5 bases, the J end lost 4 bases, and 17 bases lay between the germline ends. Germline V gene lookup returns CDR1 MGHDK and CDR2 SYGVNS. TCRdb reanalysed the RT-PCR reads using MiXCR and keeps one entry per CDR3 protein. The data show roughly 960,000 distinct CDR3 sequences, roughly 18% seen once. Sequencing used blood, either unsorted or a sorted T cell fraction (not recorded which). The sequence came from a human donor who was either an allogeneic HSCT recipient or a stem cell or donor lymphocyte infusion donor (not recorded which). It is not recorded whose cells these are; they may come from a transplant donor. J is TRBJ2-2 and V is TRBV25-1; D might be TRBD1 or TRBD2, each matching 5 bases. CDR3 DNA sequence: TGTGCCAGCAGTTCCTACGGGGCGGCTCTCACCGGGGAGCTGTTTTTT. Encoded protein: CASSSYGAALTGELFF.